Below are 13 T cell receptor beta chains sequenced from a single sample in a study of a mutant IDH1 vaccine in newly diagnosed glioma. Their specific antigens are unknown. The method was immunoSEQ multiplex PCR; TCRdb's version includes in-frame clones alone and lacks a portion of them. The data show about 40,000 clones, 65% to 85% seen once. Time point meaning: week 11, during vaccination. A 20-mer mutant IDH1 peptide at 300 ug was injected subcutaneously with topical imiquimod. The sample here was PBMCs, taken from a glioma patient whose treatment included an IDH1 peptide vaccine. These receptors came from a man aged 35 to 55 with glioma.

The genes are TRBV18 and TRBJ1-2, with D perhaps matching TRBD1 (5 bases). Trimming left V 0 bases short and J 0 bases short, with 20 bases between. Looked up from germline, CDR1 is KGHSH and CDR2 is LQKENI. The CDR3 is made up of 19 amino acids. The CDR3 DNA follows: TGTGCCAGCTCACCACCGGAGGGGACGTCCCTTCTGGCTAACTATGGCTACACCTTC. It encodes CASSPPEGTSLLANYGYTF.

V and J are TRBV5-1 and TRBJ1-1; D might be TRBD1 (6 bases). The CDR3 contains 16 residues. Looked up from germline, CDR1 is SGHRS and CDR2 is YFSETQ. V dropped 4 bases and J dropped 0 bases, with 16 bases sitting between them. In DNA, the CDR3 is TGCGCCAGCAGCGACGAAAGACAGGTTTTGAACACTGAAGCTTTCTTT. This codes for CASSDERQVLNTEAFF.

The chain employs TRBV28 and TRBJ2-7; D remains unclear. This CDR3 region has 11 residues. Germline assignment: CDR1 MDHEN and CDR2 SYDVKM. Trimming shortened V by 5 bases and J by 7 bases, and 9 bases separated the two germline ends. CDR3 in amino acids: CASSGAREQYF. The CDR3 region has the DNA TGTGCCAGCAGTGGAGCGCGGGAGCAGTACTTC.

The V gene is TRBV11-3, the J gene TRBJ2-2; 13 bases fit TRBD2. CDR3 length: 15 residues. The trim removed 3 bases at V and 8 bases at J, leaving 3 bases unmatched. Germline values: CDR1 SGHNT, CDR2 YENEEA. The CDR3 region is CASSLGTSGTGELFF. The CDR3, as DNA: TGTGCCAGCAGCTTGGGGACTAGCGGGACGGGGGAGCTGTTTTTT.

The chain links TRBV28 to TRBJ2-7; 8 bases align to TRBD2. V lost 8 bases to trimming and J lost 7 bases; unmatched junction nucleotides: 7. The CDR3 runs to 12 residues. Germline lookup yields CDR1 MDHEN and CDR2 SYDVKM. The CDR3 spells CASDGRAGEQYF. The DNA of the CDR3 is TGTGCCAGCGACGGGAGGGCGGGAGAGCAGTACTTC. Full variable domain (missing parts from reference TRBV28 and TRBJ2-7): DVKVTQSSRYLVKRTGEKVFLECVQDMDHENMFWYRQDPGLGLRLIYFSYDVKMKEKGDIPEGYSVSREKKERFSLILESASTNQTSMYLCASDGRAGEQYFGPGTRLTVT.

This sequence joins TRBV7-8 and TRBJ1-3; the D gene is possibly TRBD1 (5 bases). Germline CDR1 reads SGHVS; CDR2 reads FQNEAQ. The CDR3 is made up of 15 amino acids. Deletions cut 5 bases from V and 4 bases from J, with 15 bases between. This CDR3 reads CASSLQENLGNTIYF. DNA of the CDR3: TGTGCCAGCAGCCTACAGGAGAACCTGGGAAACACCATATATTTT.

The CDR3 DNA follows: TGTGCCAGGGACTTAGAAAACTACGAGCAGTACTTC. Residues: CARDLENYEQYF. This rearrangement joins TRBV2 to TRBJ2-7, with TRBD2 as a possible D gene (5 bases). The germline V gene encodes CDR1 SNHLY and CDR2 FYNNEI. V was trimmed by 9 bases and J by 3 bases, leaving 12 bases between them. The CDR3 runs to 12 residues.

The chain uses TRBV5-6 and TRBJ1-4, with D hard to call. The length of the CDR3 is 15 residues. The V end lost 1 base, the J end lost 0 bases, and 7 bases lay between the germline ends. Germline V gives CDR1 SGHDT, CDR2 YYEEEE. The CDR3 DNA reads as TGTGCCAGCAGCTTGTGGCAGCCAACTAATGAAAAACTGTTTTTT. Its translation: CASSLWQPTNEKLFF.

The chain has TRBV5-1 and TRBJ2-2, with 7 bases lining up with TRBD1. Germline V gene lookup returns CDR1 SGHRS and CDR2 YFSETQ. CDR3 length equals 15 residues. V was clipped by 4 bases and J by 4 bases; unmatched bases: 7. CDR3 amino acids: CASSARDRATGELFF. In DNA, the CDR3 is TGCGCCAGCAGCGCCCGGGACAGAGCCACCGGGGAGCTGTTTTTT. The full variable domain, rest sourced from reference TRBV5-1 and TRBJ2-2, is KAGVTQTPRYLIKTRGQQVTLSCSPISGHRSVSWYQQTPGQGLQFLFEYFSETQRNKGNFPGRFSGRQFSNSRSEMNVSTLELGDSALYLCASSARDRATGELFFGEGSRLTVL.

V and J are TRBV6-1 and TRBJ1-2; D call uncertain. Germline V gene lookup returns CDR1 MNHNS and CDR2 SASEGT. This CDR3 spans 12 amino acids. Between the trimmed V and J ends, which lost 7 bases and 6 bases, there was a span of 12 bases. Written as DNA, the CDR3 is TGTGCCAGCATGGGCGATTCCCATGGCTACACCTTC. Residues: CASMGDSHGYTF.

The V and J genes are TRBV10-1 and TRBJ1-5; maybe TRBD1 (6 bases). Trimming took 7 bases from V and 0 from J, leaving 13 bases between them. Germline V gives CDR1 WNHNN, CDR2 SYGVQD (reference sequence). The CDR3 has 15 amino acids. The CDR3 spells CASTADSYSNQPQHF. The CDR3 DNA is TGCGCCAGCACCGCGGACAGTTATAGCAATCAGCCCCAGCATTTT.

The chain joins TRBV21-1 to TRBJ2-7; TRBD1 is the table's D call and was not checked against the DNA. TRBV21-1 is designated a pseudogene. The CDR3 extends over 15 amino acids. For the CDR3, the DNA is TGTGCCAGCAGCATCCGGGAGACAGGGGGGTGGGAGCAGTACTTC. This translates into CASSIRETGGWEQYF.

V gene TRBV4-1 combines with J gene TRBJ2-7; 7 bases fit TRBD2. Germline lookup yields CDR1 MGHRA and CDR2 YSYEKL. V lost 0 bases and J lost 3; bases outside the gene matches: 8. The CDR3 has 16 amino acids. The CDR3 region has the DNA TGCGCCAGCAGCCAAGACTCGAGCGGGGATTACTACGAGCAGTACTTC. It translates to CASSQDSSGDYYEQYF.